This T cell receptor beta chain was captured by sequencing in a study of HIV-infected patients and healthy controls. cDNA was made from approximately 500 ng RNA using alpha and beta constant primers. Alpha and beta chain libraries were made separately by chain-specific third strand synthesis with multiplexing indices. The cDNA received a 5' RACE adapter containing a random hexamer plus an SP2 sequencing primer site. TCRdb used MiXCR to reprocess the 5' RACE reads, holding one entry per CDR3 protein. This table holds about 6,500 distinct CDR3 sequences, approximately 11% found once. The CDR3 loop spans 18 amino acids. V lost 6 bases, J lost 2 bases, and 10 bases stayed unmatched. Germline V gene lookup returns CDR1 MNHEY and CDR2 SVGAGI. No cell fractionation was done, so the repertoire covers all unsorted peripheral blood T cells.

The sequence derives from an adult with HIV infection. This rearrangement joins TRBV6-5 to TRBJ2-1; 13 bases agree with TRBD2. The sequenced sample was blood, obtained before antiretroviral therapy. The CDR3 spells CASSQGGGLAGTYNEQFF. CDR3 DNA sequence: TGTGCCAGCAGCCAAGGAGGGGGACTAGCGGGAACCTACAATGAGCAGTTCTTC.